One and the same sample provided the 30 T cell receptor beta chains below, sequenced in a study of blood T cell repertoires in COVID-19. The repertoire was sequenced with immunoSEQ multiplex PCR; TCRdb's copy has only in-frame clones and lacks some. The sample has approximately 430,000 clones; about nine tenths are singletons. Sequenced sample: peripheral blood. These receptors were obtained from a woman aged 25 to 45 with active or convalescent COVID-19.

The chain is built from TRBV7-6 and TRBJ2-1; no clear D gene. V shed 0 bases and J shed 3 bases, with 6 bases lying between them. The CDR3 has 14 residues. The germline V gene encodes CDR1 SGHVS and CDR2 FNYEAQ. Here the CDR3 reads CASSLALNYNEQFF. In nucleotides, the CDR3 is TGTGCCAGCAGCTTAGCCCTAAACTACAATGAGCAGTTCTTC.

This chain uses TRBV11-2 with TRBJ2-1; D unresolved. This CDR3 has 15 residues. Germline V CDR1 and CDR2: SGHAT, FQNNGV. Trimming shortened V by 4 bases and J by 10 bases, and 20 bases separated the two germline ends. For the CDR3, the DNA is TGTGCCAGCAGCTCCTATAAAGTCTCCCGGGTGGAGCAGTTCTTC. Its protein is CASSSYKVSRVEQFF.

Comments on this clone: Additional DNA sequences in this sample encode the identical CDR3. The chain couples TRBV20-1 to TRBJ1-2; 8 bases align to TRBD1. From germline, CDR1 is DFQATT and CDR2 SNEGSKA (reference sequence). CDR3 length equals 13 residues. The ends lost 3 bases at V and 3 bases at J; junction bases unmatched: 3. Written as DNA, the CDR3 is TGCAGTGCTAGTACAGGGGGGGACTATGGCTACACCTTC. Translation gives CSASTGGDYGYTF.

The chain uses TRBV19 and TRBJ1-2; TRBD1 aligns across 9 bases. The CDR3 runs to 15 residues. The germline CDR1 and CDR2 sequences are LNHDA and SQIVND (reference sequence). V dropped 5 bases and J dropped 3; count of bases not matched to a gene: 7. CDR3 DNA: TGTGCCAGTAGTGCTCGGACAGGGGAAGACTATGGCTACACCTTC. Its translation: CASSARTGEDYGYTF.

This rearrangement joins TRBV10-3 to TRBJ2-4, with 7 bases fitting TRBD1. CDR1 and CDR2 (germline): ENHRY, SYGVKD. The ends lost 0 bases at V and 6 bases at J; junction bases unmatched: 2. There are 14 residues in the CDR3. CDR3 bases: TGTGCCATCAGTGAGTCAGGGGGCGCAAACATTCAGTACTTC. This encodes CAISESGGANIQYF.

This chain uses TRBV20-1 with TRBJ2-1, with D tentatively TRBD2 (5 bases). V shed 3 bases and J shed 10 bases, with 7 bases lying between them. Germline V gives CDR1 DFQATT, CDR2 SNEGSKA (reference sequence). This CDR3 contains 10 residues. The CDR3 coding sequence is TGCAGTGCTAGGGGCGGGGAGCAGTTCTTC. Its protein is CSARGGEQFF.

V usage is TRBV3-1 (or the pseudogene TRBV3-2) and J usage is TRBJ1-5; possibly TRBD1 for D (5 bases). V was shortened by 3 bases and J by 6 bases, with 9 bases between the two germline ends. This CDR3 has 13 residues. Germline assignment: CDR1 LGHDT and CDR2 YNNKEL (reference sequence). This CDR3 is CASSQDTVQPQHF. The CDR3 DNA sequence: TGTGCCAGCAGCCAGGACACGGTTCAGCCCCAGCATTTT.

The rearrangement links TRBV7-9 to TRBJ1-5; tentative D call: TRBD1 (5 bases). Trimming removed 1 base at V and 5 bases at J, with 9 bases between. The CDR3 length is 14 residues. Per germline, CDR1 SEHNR and CDR2 FQNEAQ (reference sequence). As DNA, the CDR3 is TGTGCCAGCAGCTTAGGAGCAGGGTATCAGCCCCAGCATTTT. It is translated as CASSLGAGYQPQHF.

The chain carries TRBV13 and TRBJ1-6, with TRBD1 as a possible D gene (5 bases). The CDR3 covers 18 residues. The V gene's germline CDR1 is PRHDT and CDR2 FYEKMQ (reference sequence). Between the trimmed V and J ends, which lost 4 bases and 0 bases, there was a span of 16 bases. The CDR3 sequence: CASSWTQDEGSYNSPLHF. CDR3 DNA: TGTGCCAGCAGCTGGACACAAGACGAAGGCTCCTATAATTCACCCCTCCACTTT. Together with reference TRBV13 and TRBJ1-6, the CDR3 gives the full variable domain: AAGVIQSPRHLIKEKRETATLKCYPIPRHDTVYWYQQGPGQDPQFLISFYEKMQSDKGSIPDRFSAQQFSDYHSELNMSSLELGDSALYFCASSWTQDEGSYNSPLHFGNGTRLTVT.

The gene calls are TRBV4-2 and TRBJ2-3, with D possibly being TRBD2 (7 bases). Trimming took off 4 bases at V and 5 bases at J, with 19 bases between the two ends. Looked up from germline, CDR1 is LGHNA and CDR2 is YNFKEQ. The CDR3 is 16 amino acids. In DNA, the CDR3 is TGTGCCAGCAGCCGAGAGGCCGGGGGGCAAGTAGATACGCAGTATTTT. This encodes CASSREAGGQVDTQYF.

In the case of this clone: The sample has other DNA sequences that encode this CDR3 too. In nucleotides, the CDR3 is TGTGCCAGCAGTTTGTCTAGCGACTCCTACGAGCAGTACTTC. It specifies CASSLSSDSYEQYF. This chain joins TRBV27 and TRBJ2-7; D might be TRBD2 (6 bases). Germline CDR1 MNHEY, CDR2 SMNVEV (reference sequence). Trimming pared 3 bases from V and 0 bases from J, leaving 9 bases between. This CDR3 is built from 14 residues.

This clone has a single count. The chain employs TRBV11-2 and TRBJ1-3, with a weak D call TRBD1 (5 bases). From germline, CDR1 is SGHAT and CDR2 FQNNGV. V was trimmed by 2 bases and J by 4 bases, leaving 12 bases between them. The CDR3 totals 15 residues. DNA of the CDR3: TGTGCCAGCAGCTTAAGCCAGGGATACGGAAACACCATATATTTT. The encoded protein is CASSLSQGYGNTIYF.

V and J are TRBV15 and TRBJ1-1, with 12 bases matching TRBD1. Trimming at V came to 7 bases and at J to 1 base, leaving 4 bases not matched to a gene. There are 15 residues in the CDR3. Germline V CDR1 and CDR2: LNHNV, YYDKDF (reference sequence). The CDR3 here is CATTGTGGRNTEAFF. The DNA of the CDR3 is TGTGCCACCACCGGGACAGGGGGCAGGAACACTGAAGCTTTCTTT.

The chain carries TRBV19 and TRBJ2-7, with D possibly being TRBD1 (6 bases). Germline assignment: CDR1 LNHDA and CDR2 SQIVND (reference sequence). V lost 4 bases and J 5 bases, leaving 18 bases between the germline ends. This CDR3 is 15 amino acids long. The CDR3 region has the DNA TGTGCCAGTAGTAAAGCCCCGGGACAAATAAACGAGCAGTACTTC. It encodes CASSKAPGQINEQYF.

The rearrangement links TRBV19 to TRBJ2-3; TRBD2 aligns across 7 bases. The J segment lost 3 bases and the V segment lost 4 bases, leaving 13 bases of the junction unmatched. Germline loops: CDR1 LNHDA, CDR2 SQIVND (reference sequence). This CDR3 is 17 amino acids long. The DNA of the CDR3 is TGTGCCAGTAGTACCCGAATATTAACGGGAGGAACAGATACGCAGTATTTT. Its protein product is CASSTRILTGGTDTQYF.

This sequence joins TRBV7-8 and TRBJ2-1; 8 bases line up with TRBD1. The V segment lost 5 bases and the J segment 7 bases; nucleotides outside the gene matches: 10. There are 15 residues in the CDR3. In germline, CDR1 is SGHVS, CDR2 FQNEAQ. CDR3 residues: CASSPTRDRTNEQFF. In DNA form, the CDR3 reads TGTGCCAGCAGCCCAACCCGGGACAGGACAAATGAGCAGTTCTTC.

The chain uses TRBV5-1 and TRBJ1-1; 8 nucleotides align to TRBD1. The CDR3 has 15 residues. The V segment lost 4 bases and the J segment 1 base; nucleotides outside the gene matches: 6. CDR1 SGHRS and CDR2 YFSETQ come from the germline V gene. The CDR3: CASSEQGVPNTEAFF. As DNA, the CDR3 is TGCGCCAGCAGCGAACAGGGGGTACCGAACACTGAAGCTTTCTTT.

This chain links TRBV7-9 with TRBJ1-3, with D uncertain. The CDR3 is 15 amino acids. V was pared by 5 bases and J by 0 bases, with 11 bases between. Germline V gene data show CDR1 as SEHNR and CDR2 as FQNEAQ (reference sequence). The CDR3 sequence: CASSPRATSGNTIYF. DNA for the CDR3: TGTGCCAGCAGCCCCCGCGCTACCTCTGGAAACACCATATATTTT.

CDR3 loop: CASSVGAYYTEAFF. The DNA of the CDR3 is TGTGCCAGCTCAGTGGGCGCGTATTACACTGAAGCTTTCTTT. The chain joins TRBV18 to TRBJ1-1; unclear D gene. V was pared by 5 bases and J by 3 bases, with 13 bases between. CDR3 length: 14 residues. The V gene's germline CDR1 is KGHSH and CDR2 LQKENI.

The chain has TRBV5-1 and TRBJ2-7; 8 bases fit TRBD1. Germline V CDR1 and CDR2: SGHRS, YFSETQ. The CDR3 spans 15 residues. The ends lost 0 bases at V and 3 bases at J; junction bases unmatched: 5. The CDR3: CASSLEVTGGYEQYF. CDR3 nucleotides: TGCGCCAGCAGCTTGGAAGTCACAGGGGGCTACGAGCAGTACTTC.

Here the CDR3 DNA reads TGTGCCACCAGTGACGGGACAGGGGGCAATGGCTACACCTTC. Its translation: CATSDGTGGNGYTF. The chain couples TRBV24-1 to TRBJ1-2; 12 bases line up with TRBD1. This CDR3 contains 14 residues. The V segment lost 4 bases and the J segment 6 bases; nucleotides outside the gene matches: 2. Germline lookup yields CDR1 KGHDR and CDR2 SFDVKD.

The chain has TRBV11-3 and TRBJ2-1, with TRBD1 identical over 10 bases. V lost 0 bases and J lost 0; bases outside the gene matches: 8. Germline V lookup: CDR1 SGHNT, CDR2 YENEEA. CDR3 length equals 19 residues. The DNA for the CDR3 is TGTGCCAGCAGCTTAGATCTTCCGGGACAGGGGAACTCCTACAATGAGCAGTTCTTC. Its protein is CASSLDLPGQGNSYNEQFF.

The V call is TRBV4-2, the J call TRBJ2-2; 7 nucleotides match TRBD2. With V trimmed by 0 bases and J by 3 bases, 7 bases remained unmatched. There are 17 residues in the CDR3. The germline V gene encodes CDR1 LGHNA and CDR2 YNFKEQ. DNA of the CDR3: TGTGCCAGCAGCCAAGATGGGGCAGGGAGGGACACCGGGGAGCTGTTTTTT. The encoded protein is CASSQDGAGRDTGELFF.

This clone was recorded only once. The chain is built from TRBV11-2 and TRBJ1-1, with D possibly matching TRBD1 (5 bases). The CDR3 totals 13 residues. CDR1 SGHAT and CDR2 FQNNGV come from the germline V gene. Trimming shortened V by 4 bases and J by 4 bases, and 10 bases separated the two germline ends. The CDR3 spells CASSYPGRTEAFF. CDR3 sequence (DNA): TGTGCCAGCAGCTATCCAGGGCGCACTGAAGCTTTCTTT.

The chain combines TRBV7-2 with TRBJ2-1; 7 positions match TRBD2. Germline CDR1 and CDR2: SGHTA and FQGNSA. CDR3 size: 13 residues. V shed 6 bases, J shed 7 bases, and the junction held 6 bases outside the gene matches. CDR3 coding DNA: TGTGCCAGCAGGGGTCTCGGGGGGAATGAGCAGTTCTTC. It is translated as CASRGLGGNEQFF.

This rearrangement joins TRBV19 to TRBJ2-5, with unresolved D. Germline V gives CDR1 LNHDA, CDR2 SQIVND (reference sequence). The CDR3 has 14 amino acids. The ends were cut back, 3 bases at V and 0 bases at J, with 8 bases in the middle. The CDR3 nucleotides read TGTGCCAGTAGTATTTACAGCAACCAAGAGACCCAGTACTTC. It codes for CASSIYSNQETQYF.

The V and J genes are TRBV5-6 and TRBJ1-1; possible D gene TRBD1, 6 bases. This CDR3 has 15 amino acids. The germline gives CDR1 SGHDT, CDR2 YYEEEE. The V and J ends lost 4 bases and 1 base respectively, with 14 bases between them. In DNA, the CDR3 is TGTGCCAGCAGCCAAACGAGGACAGCGAACACTGAAGCTTTCTTT. Translation gives CASSQTRTANTEAFF.

The V gene is TRBV7-6, the J gene TRBJ1-1, with a possible D match to TRBD1 (6 bases). The germline V gene has CDR1 SGHVS and CDR2 FNYEAQ. CDR3 length equals 14 residues. Trimming shortened V by 4 bases and J by 1 base, and 10 bases separated the two germline ends. The CDR3, as DNA: TGTGCCAGCAGCTCCGGGACACCGAACACTGAAGCTTTCTTT. Translating it yields CASSSGTPNTEAFF.

The chain carries TRBV2 and TRBJ1-5, with 7 bases aligning to TRBD1. The CDR3 has 15 amino acids. From germline, CDR1 is SNHLY and CDR2 FYNNEI. The junction had 5 bases not matched to a gene; V was cut back by 6 bases and J by 0 bases. The DNA for the CDR3 is TGTGCCAGCAGGCTCGGGACAGATAGCAATCAGCCCCAGCATTTT. Its translation: CASRLGTDSNQPQHF.

This chain joins TRBV6-1 and TRBJ2-5, with D perhaps matching TRBD1 (6 bases). Germline values: CDR1 MNHNS, CDR2 SASEGT. The CDR3 is 14 residues long. V lost 2 bases and J 7 bases, leaving 14 bases between the germline ends. The CDR3 DNA reads TGTGCCAGCAGTGAATATGGGGGCGGCGGGACCCAGTACTTC. Amino acids: CASSEYGGGGTQYF.